These 17 T cell receptor beta chains share one sample of origin, sequenced in a study of molecular identifiers for immune sequencing clone quantification. A single record per CDR3 protein comes from TCRdb applying MiXCR to the PCR reads. The profile shows around 460,000 distinct CDR3 sequences, 20% to 25% of them singletons. Sequencing used naive CD8+ T cells from blood, with Jurkat cell RNA spiked in. The sample's subset: FACS-sorted CD8+CD4-CCR7+CD45RA+ naive T cells. These receptor sequences come from a human donor in good health. Some libraries in this study had Jurkat cell RNA spiked in.

This clonotype was seen at least ten times. The chain carries TRBV10-3 and TRBJ1-1; TRBD1 matches 9 bases. Germline V CDR1 and CDR2: ENHRY, SYGVKD. Trimming cost V 3 bases and J 5 bases; bases outside gene matches: 7. The CDR3 is made up of 15 amino acids. The CDR3 spells CAISDQDRGGTEAFF. The CDR3 nucleotides are TGTGCCATCAGTGACCAGGACAGGGGAGGGACTGAAGCTTTCTTT.

The chain links TRBV30 to TRBJ2-7, with a tentative D call TRBD1 (5 bases). Germline lookup yields CDR1 GTSNPN and CDR2 SVGIG (reference sequence). V shed 0 bases and J shed 1 base, with 10 bases lying between them. The CDR3 extends over 14 amino acids. The CDR3 is CAWSVGHKSYEQYF. In nucleotides, the CDR3 is TGTGCCTGGAGTGTGGGGCACAAGTCCTACGAGCAGTACTTC.

This chain links TRBV27 with TRBJ2-5; TRBD1 matches at 9 bases. The trim removed 3 bases at V and 4 bases at J, leaving 6 bases unmatched. Germline V CDR1 and CDR2: MNHEY, SMNVEV (reference sequence). This CDR3 is built from 15 residues. The CDR3: CASSLLGQGLETQYF. The CDR3, as DNA: TGTGCCAGCAGTTTGCTGGGACAGGGTTTAGAGACCCAGTACTTC.

In its sample, this clonotype was seen a few times. J is TRBJ1-5 and V is TRBV30; D might be TRBD1 (5 bases). Germline values: CDR1 GTSNPN, CDR2 SVGIG (reference sequence). The ends were cut back, 3 bases at V and 4 bases at J, with 16 bases in the middle. This CDR3 is built from 15 residues. The CDR3 spells CAWSRTRDGNQPQHF. DNA for the CDR3: TGTGCCTGGAGCCGAACCAGGGATGGGAATCAGCCCCAGCATTTT. Filled out from reference TRBV30 and TRBJ1-5, the complete variable domain reads SQTIHQWPATLVQPVGSPLSLECTVEGTSNPNLYWYRQAAGRGLQLLFYSVGIGQISSEVPQNLSASRPQDRQFILSSKKLLLSDSGFYLCAWSRTRDGNQPQHFGDGTRLSIL.

About this clonotype: A much bigger clone sits one base away, suggesting this may be a read error. V is TRBV7-9 and J is TRBJ2-1, with D possibly TRBD2 on 5 matching bases. CDR1 is SEHNR, CDR2 FQNEAQ, per germline (reference sequence). The CDR3 spans 13 residues. Written as DNA, the CDR3 is TGTGCCCGCAGCCGAGAGCGGAACAATGAGCAGTTCTTC. Translation gives CARSRERNNEQFF.

This clonotype was counted at least ten times. The gene calls are TRBV5-1 and TRBJ2-5; D gene ambiguous. V lost 4 bases, J lost 1 base, and 8 bases lay in between. This CDR3 is 13 amino acids long. Per the germline V gene, CDR1 is SGHRS and CDR2 is YFSETQ. The CDR3 loop is CASSPPLQETQYF. CDR3 nucleotide sequence: TGCGCCAGCAGCCCCCCCCTCCAAGAGACCCAGTACTTC. Full variable domain (missing parts from reference TRBV5-1 and TRBJ2-5): KAGVTQTPRYLIKTRGQQVTLSCSPISGHRSVSWYQQTPGQGLQFLFEYFSETQRNKGNFPGRFSGRQFSNSRSEMNVSTLELGDSALYLCASSPPLQETQYFGPGTRLLVL.

This clonotype occurred a few times. The chain recombines TRBV4-3 with TRBJ1-2, with D unresolved. V lost 2 bases and J 4 bases, leaving 17 bases between the germline ends. Germline V gene data show CDR1 as LGHNA and CDR2 as YSLEER. This CDR3 is 16 amino acids long. Here the CDR3 reads CASSQWTAQKLYGYTF. CDR3 nucleotides: TGCGCCAGCAGCCAATGGACGGCCCAGAAACTCTATGGCTACACCTTC.

This sequence joins TRBV28 and TRBJ2-5, with 7 bases lining up with TRBD2. The germline CDR1 and CDR2 sequences are MDHEN and SYDVKM. V was pared by 5 bases and J by 1 base, with 7 bases of the junction left unmatched. The CDR3 sequence is 15 residues long. The DNA of the CDR3 is TGTGCCAGCAGTCGCCGACTAGCCCCCCAAGAGACCCAGTACTTC. This encodes CASSRRLAPQETQYF.

In its sample, this clonotype was seen a few times. V and J are TRBV19 and TRBJ2-7, with D perhaps matching TRBD1 (6 bases). V shed 5 bases and J shed 5 bases, with 19 bases lying between them. CDR1 LNHDA and CDR2 SQIVND come from the germline V gene (reference sequence). The length of the CDR3 is 15 residues. The DNA of the CDR3 is TGTGCCAGTAGTTTGAGCGCCAGGGGTCAAAACGAGCAGTACTTC. It yields the protein CASSLSARGQNEQYF.

Comment on this clonotype: Given a much more abundant clone one base away, this may be a read error. V gene TRBV7-9 combines with J gene TRBJ1-6; the match to TRBD1 covers 7 bases. The CDR3 length is 15 residues. Germline values: CDR1 SEHNR, CDR2 FQNEAQ (reference sequence). Trimming cost V 3 bases and J 10 bases; bases outside gene matches: 9. The DNA for the CDR3 is TGTGCCAGCAGCTTCGGACAGGAGGCTGACTCACCCCTCCACTTT. It specifies CASSFGQEADSPLHF.

This clonotype was detected many times. The chain has TRBV6-2 or TRBV6-3 and TRBJ1-5, with D unresolved. This CDR3 contains 13 residues. Trimming removed 2 bases from V and 7 bases from J, with 9 bases in between. Germline CDR1 reads MNHEY; CDR2 reads SVGEGT. The CDR3 loop reads CASSYGFGQPQHF. The CDR3 region has the DNA TGTGCCAGCAGTTACGGGTTCGGCCAGCCCCAGCATTTT.

This clonotype was seen only a few times. CDR3 amino acids: CASSLPMRKVSYEQYF. The CDR3 bases are TGTGCCAGCAGTTTACCCATGAGGAAGGTCTCCTACGAGCAGTACTTC. V usage is TRBV12-3 or TRBV12-4 and J usage is TRBJ2-7; D is unclear. This CDR3 has 16 amino acids. V was trimmed by 2 bases and J by 0 bases, leaving 14 bases between them.

This clonotype occurred many times. The rearrangement links TRBV7-8 to TRBJ2-3; the D is unclear. Germline V gives CDR1 SGHVS, CDR2 FQNEAQ. Trimming pared 5 bases from V and 1 base from J, leaving 16 bases between. The CDR3 contains 16 residues. CDR3 sequence (DNA): TGTGCCAGCAGCGGGATGGGGAATATTCGCACAGATACGCAGTATTTT. Encoded protein: CASSGMGNIRTDTQYF.

This clonotype was recorded many times. The chain has TRBV7-6 and TRBJ2-7, with a possible D match to TRBD2 (6 bases). Trimming removed 2 bases at V and 5 bases at J, with 16 bases between. Germline V CDR1 and CDR2: SGHVS, FNYEAQ. This CDR3 is built from 15 residues. CDR3 in DNA: TGTGCCAGCAGCTTATACGCTAGCGATAGGGACGAGCAGTACTTC. Encoded protein: CASSLYASDRDEQYF.

This clonotype was counted at least ten times. The rearrangement joins TRBV6-5 to TRBJ1-1; D unclear. V lost 5 bases and J 1 base, leaving 11 bases between the germline ends. Germline-derived CDR1 and CDR2 are MNHEY and SVGAGI. The CDR3 sequence is 14 residues long. The CDR3 nucleotides read TGTGCCAGCAGTCCACTCAGCGAGAACACTGAAGCTTTCTTT. Encoded protein: CASSPLSENTEAFF.

This clonotype was seen many times. The CDR3 coding sequence is TGTGCCAGCAGTTTATCCGGGCTAGCGGGAGGGCCCAATGAGCAGTTCTTC. Translation: CASSLSGLAGGPNEQFF. J is TRBJ2-1 and V is TRBV27, with 12 nucleotides matching TRBD2. The CDR3 consists of 17 residues. Germline CDR1 reads MNHEY; CDR2 reads SMNVEV (reference sequence). Trimming took 0 bases from V and 6 from J; bases not matched to a gene: 6.

This clonotype was found once. This may stem from a read error, because a much larger clone lies one nucleotide away. The rearrangement joins TRBV7-9 to TRBJ1-4; perhaps TRBD1 as D (5 bases). Germline CDR1 is SEHNR and CDR2 is FQNEAQ (reference sequence). CDR3 length: 16 residues. CDR3 amino acids: CASSFDRFATNERLFF. CDR3 DNA sequence: TGTGCCAGCAGCTTTGACAGATTTGCAACTAATGAAAGACTGTTTTTT.